This is a list of T cell receptor beta chains from one sample in a study of cytomegalovirus exposure and HLA in healthy donors. This table comes from immunoSEQ multiplex PCR, and its TCRdb copy is limited to in-frame clones, with some not included. The table has about 150,000 clones, about 9.2% seen once. The sample was PBMCs. The receptor set was obtained from a middle-aged woman in good health and CMV-seropositive. The CDR3 runs from the conserved cysteine through the conserved F or W. A D gene is named only where the DNA matches it firmly. Expanded clones get a size class; other rows say once, few or many, or leave the size out.

d_call: NA; clone_size: NA; j_call: TRBJ1-4; v_call: TRBV4-1; cdr3_aa: CASSQDFPATNEKLFF; cdr3_nt: TGCGCCAGCAGCCAAGATTTCCCAGCAACTAATGAAAAACTGTTTTTT
d_call: TRBD1; clone_size: NA; j_call: TRBJ1-3; v_call: TRBV6-1; cdr3_aa: CASRTGVANTIYF; cdr3_nt: TGTGCCAGCCGGACAGGGGTAGCGAACACCATATATTTT
d_call: NA; clone_size: few; j_call: TRBJ1-6; v_call: TRBV4-3; cdr3_aa: CASSQESQGILSPLHF; cdr3_nt: TGCGCCAGCAGCCAAGAATCCCAGGGTATCCTTTCACCCCTCCACTTT
d_call: NA; clone_size: few; j_call: TRBJ2-3; v_call: TRBV9; cdr3_aa: CASCEGVTDTQYF; cdr3_nt: TGTGCCAGCTGTGAAGGGGTCACAGATACGCAGTATTTT
d_call: NA; clone_size: NA; j_call: TRBJ2-4; v_call: TRBV7-2; cdr3_aa: CASSLVGRGVQYF; cdr3_nt: TGTGCCAGCAGCTTGGTGGGGCGGGGAGTTCAGTACTTC
d_call: TRBD2; clone_size: NA; j_call: TRBJ2-5; v_call: TRBV11-3; cdr3_aa: CASSWTSTHKETQYF; cdr3_nt: TGTGCCAGCAGCTGGACTAGCACTCACAAGGAGACCCAGTACTTC
d_call: NA; clone_size: few; j_call: TRBJ2-5; v_call: TRBV6-5; cdr3_aa: CASSYSISGMETQYF; cdr3_nt: TGTGCCAGCAGTTACTCGATTTCAGGAATGGAGACCCAGTACTTC
d_call: TRBD1; clone_size: once; j_call: TRBJ2-2; v_call: TRBV7-9; cdr3_aa: CASSLAGQTNTGELFF; cdr3_nt: TGTGCCAGCAGCTTAGCGGGACAGACGAACACCGGGGAGCTGTTTTTT
d_call: NA; clone_size: few; j_call: TRBJ1-2; v_call: TRBV5-1; cdr3_aa: CASSTGTLGGYTF; cdr3_nt: TGCGCCAGCAGCACCGGGACTCTAGGAGGCTACACCTTC
d_call: TRBD1; clone_size: few; j_call: TRBJ2-3; v_call: TRBV19; cdr3_aa: CASSRSGTGGNTQYF; cdr3_nt: TGTGCCAGTAGTCGTTCCGGGACAGGGGGAAATACGCAGTATTTT
d_call: NA; clone_size: NA; j_call: TRBJ1-1; v_call: TRBV7-8; cdr3_aa: CASSLGLGRGGGSTEAFF; cdr3_nt: TGTGCCAGCAGCTTAGGCCTGGGGAGGGGGGGAGGTAGCACTGAAGCTTTCTTT
d_call: TRBD2; clone_size: NA; j_call: TRBJ2-5; v_call: TRBV10-3; cdr3_aa: CAISKGLAGERGQETQYF; cdr3_nt: TGTGCCATCAGCAAGGGACTAGCGGGCGAAAGGGGGCAAGAGACCCAGTACTTC
d_call: TRBD2; clone_size: NA; j_call: TRBJ2-6; v_call: TRBV18; cdr3_aa: CASSPLGGLGANVLTF; cdr3_nt: TGTGCCAGCTCACCACTGGGAGGGCTTGGGGCCAACGTCCTGACTTTC
d_call: NA; clone_size: few; j_call: TRBJ1-2; v_call: TRBV27; cdr3_aa: CASSLGGSGGHYGYTF; cdr3_nt: TGTGCCAGCAGTCTCGGGGGATCCGGGGGGCACTATGGCTACACCTTC
d_call: NA; clone_size: NA; j_call: TRBJ1-4; v_call: TRBV5-5; cdr3_aa: CASSLYGGGSLLAEKLFF; cdr3_nt: TGTGCCAGCAGCTTGTATGGCGGAGGGAGCCTCCTAGCGGAAAAACTGTTTTTT
d_call: TRBD1; clone_size: NA; j_call: TRBJ1-2; v_call: TRBV19; cdr3_aa: CASYGTAYGYTF; cdr3_nt: TGTGCCAGCTACGGGACAGCCTATGGCTACACCTTC
d_call: NA; clone_size: NA; j_call: TRBJ2-7; v_call: TRBV4-3; cdr3_aa: CASSQDYTSYEQYF; cdr3_nt: TGCGCCAGCAGCCAAGATTACACCTCCTACGAGCAGTACTTC
d_call: NA; clone_size: few; j_call: TRBJ1-2; v_call: TRBV9; cdr3_aa: CASSVGTGSGYTF; cdr3_nt: TGTGCCAGCAGCGTGGGGACCGGGAGTGGCTACACCTTC
d_call: NA; clone_size: few; j_call: TRBJ2-7; v_call: TRBV2; cdr3_aa: CASSGRDTYEQYF; cdr3_nt: TGTGCCAGCAGTGGCAGGGACACCTACGAGCAGTACTTC
d_call: NA; clone_size: few; j_call: TRBJ2-1; v_call: TRBV7-2; cdr3_aa: CASSLTPRPEGQFF; cdr3_nt: TGTGCCAGCAGCTTAACACCCAGACCCGAGGGACAGTTCTTC
d_call: NA; clone_size: once; j_call: TRBJ1-2; v_call: TRBV18; cdr3_aa: CASSPEEPTLGGYTF; cdr3_nt: TGTGCCAGCTCACCAGAGGAGCCTACCCTCGGAGGCTACACCTTC
d_call: TRBD1; clone_size: NA; j_call: TRBJ2-5; v_call: TRBV5-1; cdr3_aa: CASSEGQGAQETQYF; cdr3_nt: TGCGCCAGCAGCGAAGGACAGGGGGCCCAAGAGACCCAGTACTTC
d_call: NA; clone_size: NA; j_call: TRBJ1-2; v_call: TRBV2; cdr3_aa: CASSEAGSSFYGYTF; cdr3_nt: TGTGCCAGCAGTGAAGCGGGCAGCTCCTTTTATGGCTACACCTTC
d_call: NA; clone_size: few; j_call: TRBJ2-5; v_call: TRBV5-1; cdr3_aa: CASSFKETQYF; cdr3_nt: TGCGCCAGCAGCTTTAAAGAGACCCAGTACTTC
d_call: TRBD2; clone_size: few; j_call: TRBJ2-3; v_call: TRBV6-4; cdr3_aa: CASSETSGGLYTQYF; cdr3_nt: TGTGCCAGCAGCGAGACTAGCGGGGGGCTATATACGCAGTATTTT
d_call: NA; clone_size: few; j_call: TRBJ1-2; v_call: TRBV6-6; cdr3_aa: CASSYTREDGYTF; cdr3_nt: TGTGCCAGCAGTTACACCCGGGAGGATGGCTACACCTTC
d_call: NA; clone_size: few; j_call: TRBJ1-5; v_call: TRBV5-6; cdr3_aa: CASSLEGGTKNQPQHF; cdr3_nt: TGTGCCAGCAGCTTGGAGGGGGGGACAAAAAATCAGCCCCAGCATTTT
d_call: TRBD1; clone_size: few; j_call: TRBJ1-1; v_call: TRBV7-6; cdr3_aa: CASSRPPGTGGTNTEAFF; cdr3_nt: TGTGCCAGCAGCCGCCCCCCAGGGACAGGGGGCACGAACACTGAAGCTTTCTTT
d_call: NA; clone_size: NA; j_call: TRBJ1-6; v_call: TRBV27; cdr3_aa: CASSFRQSSYNSPLHF; cdr3_nt: TGTGCCAGCAGTTTCCGACAGAGCTCCTATAATTCACCCCTCCACTTT
d_call: NA; clone_size: NA; j_call: TRBJ2-3; v_call: TRBV4-2; cdr3_aa: CASSQGESSTDTQYF; cdr3_nt: TGTGCCAGCAGCCAAGGGGAGTCAAGCACAGATACGCAGTATTTT
d_call: NA; clone_size: NA; j_call: TRBJ2-7; v_call: TRBV7-2; cdr3_aa: CASTPLAASYEQYF; cdr3_nt: TGTGCCAGCACCCCCCTGGCGGCCTCCTACGAGCAGTACTTC
d_call: NA; clone_size: NA; j_call: TRBJ2-2; v_call: TRBV2; cdr3_aa: CASRVNTINTGELFF; cdr3_nt: TGTGCCAGCAGGGTAAATACAATCAACACCGGGGAGCTGTTTTTT
d_call: NA; clone_size: NA; j_call: TRBJ1-1; v_call: TRBV5-1; cdr3_aa: CASSLGAGNTEAFF; cdr3_nt: TGCGCCAGCAGCTTGGGAGCGGGAAACACTGAAGCTTTCTTT
d_call: NA; clone_size: few; j_call: TRBJ1-2; v_call: TRBV2; cdr3_aa: CASSTDGDRSYTF; cdr3_nt: TGTGCCAGCTCTACGGACGGGGATAGGAGCTACACCTTC
d_call: TRBD1; clone_size: NA; j_call: TRBJ2-7; v_call: TRBV10-3; cdr3_aa: CAISDAWDRIHEQYF; cdr3_nt: TGTGCCATCAGTGATGCTTGGGACAGGATCCACGAGCAGTACTTC
d_call: NA; clone_size: few; j_call: TRBJ2-3; v_call: TRBV6-1; cdr3_aa: CASVGGADTQYF; cdr3_nt: TGTGCCAGCGTCGGGGGTGCAGATACGCAGTATTTT
d_call: TRBD1; clone_size: few; j_call: TRBJ1-5; v_call: TRBV18; cdr3_aa: CASSQPGTGNQPQHF; cdr3_nt: TGTGCCAGCTCACAGCCCGGGACAGGGAATCAGCCCCAGCATTTT
d_call: NA; clone_size: few; j_call: TRBJ1-2; v_call: TRBV6-1; cdr3_aa: CASGSTGGYTF; cdr3_nt: TGTGCCAGCGGGAGTACGGGAGGCTACACCTTC
d_call: NA; clone_size: few; j_call: TRBJ2-7; v_call: TRBV11-3; cdr3_aa: CASTGAVSSYEQYF; cdr3_nt: TGTGCCAGCACAGGGGCCGTTAGCTCCTACGAGCAGTACTTC
d_call: NA; clone_size: NA; j_call: TRBJ1-2; v_call: TRBV28; cdr3_aa: CASRLIGYTF; cdr3_nt: TGTGCCAGCAGATTAATAGGCTACACCTTC
d_call: TRBD2; clone_size: NA; j_call: TRBJ2-3; v_call: TRBV5-4; cdr3_aa: CASSLGGLAGGPDTQYF; cdr3_nt: TGTGCCAGCAGCTTGGGGGGACTAGCGGGGGGACCAGATACGCAGTATTTT
d_call: NA; clone_size: NA; j_call: TRBJ1-5; v_call: TRBV10-3; cdr3_aa: CAISGGNQPQHF; cdr3_nt: TGTGCCATCTCAGGGGGCAATCAGCCCCAGCATTTT
d_call: NA; clone_size: NA; j_call: TRBJ1-2; v_call: TRBV5-1; cdr3_aa: CASSPEGVNGYTF; cdr3_nt: TGCGCCAGCAGCCCCGAGGGGGTCAATGGCTACACCTTC
d_call: TRBD1; clone_size: NA; j_call: TRBJ1-3; v_call: TRBV5-5; cdr3_aa: CASSLSWGQTGNTIYF; cdr3_nt: TGTGCCAGCAGCTTGAGTTGGGGACAGACTGGAAACACCATATATTTT
d_call: TRBD2; clone_size: few; j_call: TRBJ2-3; v_call: TRBV2; cdr3_aa: CASSGTSGATDTQYF; cdr3_nt: TGTGCCAGCAGTGGGACTAGCGGGGCCACAGATACGCAGTATTTT
d_call: NA; clone_size: NA; j_call: TRBJ2-1; v_call: TRBV5-1; cdr3_aa: CASSSTSGGYNEQFF; cdr3_nt: TGCGCCAGCAGCTCCACTTCCGGGGGTTACAATGAGCAGTTCTTC
d_call: TRBD1; clone_size: NA; j_call: TRBJ1-2; v_call: TRBV15; cdr3_aa: CATSRARQGDYGYTF; cdr3_nt: TGTGCCACCAGCAGGGCCAGACAGGGGGACTATGGCTACACCTTC
d_call: TRBD2; clone_size: few; j_call: TRBJ2-3; v_call: TRBV9; cdr3_aa: CASSPRHSGGTSTDTQYF; cdr3_nt: TGTGCCAGCAGCCCCCGGCATAGCGGGGGAACTAGCACAGATACGCAGTATTTT
d_call: TRBD1; clone_size: few; j_call: TRBJ2-6; v_call: TRBV19; cdr3_aa: CATRTGGASSGANVLTF; cdr3_nt: TGTGCCACGAGGACAGGGGGCGCTTCCTCTGGGGCCAACGTCCTGACTTTC
d_call: NA; clone_size: NA; j_call: TRBJ2-1; v_call: TRBV6-1; cdr3_aa: CASRVTVDNEQFF; cdr3_nt: TGTGCCAGCAGGGTTACAGTTGACAATGAGCAGTTCTTC
d_call: NA; clone_size: few; j_call: TRBJ2-7; v_call: TRBV4-1; cdr3_aa: CASSPNSVSYEQYF; cdr3_nt: TGCGCCAGCAGTCCAAACTCGGTCTCCTACGAGCAGTACTTC
d_call: NA; clone_size: NA; j_call: TRBJ1-2; v_call: TRBV25-1; cdr3_aa: CASSVNSYGYTF; cdr3_nt: TGTGCCAGCAGTGTAAACAGCTATGGCTACACCTTC
d_call: TRBD2; clone_size: NA; j_call: TRBJ2-5; v_call: TRBV7-7; cdr3_aa: CASSLGAGAPSTTQYF; cdr3_nt: TGTGCCAGCAGCTTAGGAGCGGGGGCCCCTTCTACGACCCAGTACTTC
d_call: NA; clone_size: NA; j_call: TRBJ1-2; v_call: TRBV14; cdr3_aa: CASSQYPAAINYGYTF; cdr3_nt: TGTGCCAGCAGCCAATACCCGGCGGCGATAAACTATGGCTACACCTTC
d_call: TRBD2; clone_size: NA; j_call: TRBJ2-5; v_call: TRBV9; cdr3_aa: CASSPRTSGTPQYF; cdr3_nt: TGTGCCAGCAGCCCCCGGACTAGCGGGACCCCCCAGTACTTC